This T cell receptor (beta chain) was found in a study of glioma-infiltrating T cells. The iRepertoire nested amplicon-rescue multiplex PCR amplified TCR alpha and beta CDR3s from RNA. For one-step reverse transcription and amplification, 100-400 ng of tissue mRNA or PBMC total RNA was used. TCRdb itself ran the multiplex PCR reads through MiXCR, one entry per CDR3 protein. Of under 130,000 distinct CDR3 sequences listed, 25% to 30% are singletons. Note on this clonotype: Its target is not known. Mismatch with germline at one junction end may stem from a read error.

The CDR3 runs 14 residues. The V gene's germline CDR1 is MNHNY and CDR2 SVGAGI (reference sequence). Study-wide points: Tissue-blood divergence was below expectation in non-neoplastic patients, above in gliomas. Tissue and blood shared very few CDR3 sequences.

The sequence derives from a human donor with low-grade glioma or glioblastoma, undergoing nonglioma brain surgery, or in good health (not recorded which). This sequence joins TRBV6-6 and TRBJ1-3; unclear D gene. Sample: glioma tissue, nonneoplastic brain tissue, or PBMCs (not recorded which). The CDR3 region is CANSAVGRGSTIYF. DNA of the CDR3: TGTGCCAACAGTGCGGTCGGTCGGGGTTCCACCATATATTTT.